The rows below give T cell receptor beta chains drawn from one sample of a study of cytomegalovirus exposure and HLA in healthy donors. Sequencing was performed with immunoSEQ multiplex PCR; in TCRdb, only in-frame clones are kept and a portion is missing. Altogether about 60,000 clones are present, 77% being singletons, with the ten largest covering approximately 3.3%. Material for sequencing was PBMCs. These TCRs come from a woman between 40 and 55 years old in good health and CMV-seropositive. Both conserved end residues are part of each CDR3. D genes are given only for firm matches. A clone size is listed for some rows: how often the clone was seen (once, few, many), or a class if it is expanded.

>TRBJ1-2|TRBV7-2|12|NA|NA
CASSLDGYGYTF
TGTGCCAGCAGCTTAGACGGGTATGGCTACACCTTC
>TRBJ2-1|TRBV14|15|TRBD2|NA
CASSRLAGTYNEQFF
TGTGCCAGCAGCCGACTAGCGGGGACGTACAATGAGCAGTTCTTC
>TRBJ1-4|TRBV28|17|TRBD1|NA
CASSSPGQGVTNEKLFF
TGTGCCAGCAGTTCACCGGGACAGGGGGTTACTAATGAAAAACTGTTTTTT
>TRBJ1-1|TRBV5-6|12|NA|NA
CASSLGGPGAFF
TGTGCCAGCAGCTTGGGCGGGCCCGGAGCTTTCTTT
>TRBJ2-5|TRBV25-1|16|TRBD2|NA
CASSEPRSGGPETQYF
TGTGCCAGCAGTGAACCTCGATCGGGGGGGCCCGAGACCCAGTACTTC
>TRBJ2-7|TRBV5-1|14|TRBD2|NA
CASSHGTSGYEQYF
TGCGCCAGCAGCCACGGGACTAGCGGCTACGAGCAGTACTTC
>TRBJ2-3|TRBV2|14|TRBD2|NA
CASMQRGATDTQYF
TGTGCCAGCATGCAGCGGGGGGCCACAGATACGCAGTATTTT
>TRBJ1-1|TRBV5-1|16|TRBD1|NA
CASSRTRGVGNTEAFF
TGCGCCAGCAGCCGAACCAGGGGGGTTGGGAACACTGAAGCTTTCTTT
>TRBJ2-1|TRBV25-1|15|TRBD1|NA
CASSFQGVLEDEQFF
TGTGCCAGCAGTTTTCAGGGGGTTCTAGAGGATGAGCAGTTCTTC
>TRBJ1-2|TRBV5-1|15|NA|NA
CASSLVGEENYGYTF
TGCGCCAGCAGCTTGGTAGGGGAGGAGAACTATGGCTACACCTTC
>TRBJ1-4|TRBV6-1|13|NA|once
CAGRQGANEKLFF
TGTGCCGGGCGCCAAGGGGCTAATGAAAAACTGTTTTTT
>TRBJ1-1|TRBV19|12|TRBD1|few
CASSTRQGYAFF
TGTGCCAGTAGTACCCGACAGGGGTATGCTTTCTTT
>TRBJ1-6|TRBV18|16|TRBD1|NA
CASSPQDRGFYSPLHF
TGTGCCAGCTCACCACAGGACAGGGGGTTTTACTCACCCCTCCACTTT
>TRBJ2-4|TRBV7-2|17|NA|NA
CASSLRLLRVAENIQYF
TGTGCCAGCAGCTTAAGGCTATTAAGGGTAGCGGAAAACATTCAGTACTTC
>TRBJ2-3|TRBV30|15|NA|once
CAWSAHLASTDTQYF
TGTGCCTGGAGTGCACACCTTGCTAGCACAGATACGCAGTATTTT
>TRBJ1-6|TRBV5-4|13|NA|NA
CASSGDTNSPLHF
TGTGCCAGCAGCGGGGACACCAATTCACCCCTCCACTTT
>TRBJ2-1|TRBV11-2|19|TRBD2|NA
CASGLGTSGGLSSYNEQFF
TGTGCCAGCGGCCTAGGGACTAGCGGGGGGCTTAGCTCCTACAATGAGCAGTTCTTC
>TRBJ2-2|TRBV18|15|TRBD1|NA
CASSPRTGVRGELFF
TGTGCCAGCTCACCACGGACAGGGGTGCGCGGGGAGCTGTTTTTT
>TRBJ1-1|TRBV7-2|16|NA|NA
CASIPSSTRMNTEAFF
TGTGCCAGCATCCCCTCGTCCACGCGGATGAACACTGAAGCTTTCTTT
>TRBJ2-1|TRBV18|18|NA|NA
CASSPKTGRVLLYNEQFF
TGTGCCAGCTCACCAAAGACAGGACGGGTATTGTTATACAATGAGCAGTTCTTC
>TRBJ1-2|TRBV11-2|16|NA|NA
CASSTLMRGPPYGYTF
TGTGCCAGCAGCACCCTTATGCGGGGCCCCCCCTATGGCTACACCTTC
>TRBJ2-5|TRBV2|14|NA|NA
CASRGTLGRETQYF
TGCGCCAGCAGGGGGACTCTGGGGCGAGAGACCCAGTACTTC
>TRBJ2-7|TRBV13|12|NA|NA
CASSFLGGEQYF
TGTGCCAGCAGCTTTCTGGGGGGCGAGCAGTACTTC
>TRBJ1-1|TRBV10-2|16|NA|once
CASSDASGLGNTEAFF
TGCGCCAGCAGTGACGCCAGCGGGTTGGGGAACACTGAAGCTTTCTTT
>TRBJ2-7|TRBV5-4|14|TRBD1|NA
CASSLERQGYEQYF
TGTGCCAGCAGCTTGGAGAGACAGGGCTACGAGCAGTACTTC
>TRBJ1-4|TRBV30|12|TRBD1|NA
CAWKGTDEKLFF
TGTGCCTGGAAAGGGACAGATGAAAAACTGTTTTTT
>TRBJ1-5|TRBV2|12|NA|NA
CASRGRNQPQHF
TGTGCCAGCAGGGGCAGGAATCAGCCCCAGCATTTT
>TRBJ2-4|TRBV29-1|12|TRBD1|NA
CSVVIGDRDSPF
TGCAGCGTTGTAATCGGGGACCGGGACAGTCCCTTC
>TRBJ1-6|TRBV6-4|13|NA|NA
CASSEQGNSPLHF
TGTGCCAGCAGTGAGCAGGGAAATTCACCCCTCCACTTT
>TRBJ2-7|TRBV19|15|TRBD1|few
CASSKQGTATYEQYF
TGTGCCAGTAGTAAACAGGGGACCGCCACCTACGAGCAGTACTTC
>TRBJ1-3|TRBV5-6|18|NA|few
CASTLTLVPGTSGNTIYF
TGTGCCAGCACTCTTACCCTCGTGCCGGGAACCTCTGGAAACACCATATATTTT
>TRBJ1-3|TRBV11-2|17|NA|NA
CASSSSGGGWSGNTIYF
TGTGCCAGCAGCTCCAGCGGGGGGGGCTGGTCTGGAAACACCATATATTTT
>TRBJ2-3|TRBV11-2|13|NA|few
CASGPGLVSTQYF
TGTGCCAGCGGACCGGGACTCGTTAGTACGCAGTATTTT
>TRBJ2-7|TRBV6-5|14|TRBD1|NA
CASTQRDRGGEQYF
TGTGCCAGCACCCAACGGGACAGGGGTGGGGAGCAGTACTTC
>TRBJ2-5|TRBV5-1|15|TRBD2|NA
CASSVGAGGQETQYF
TGCGCCAGCAGCGTAGGAGCGGGGGGGCAAGAGACCCAGTACTTC
>TRBJ1-1|TRBV10-2|12|TRBD1|NA
CASSWTGYEAFF
TGCGCCAGCAGTTGGACAGGATATGAAGCTTTCTTT
>TRBJ2-3|TRBV5-1|14|NA|NA
CASSQDRYTDTQYF
TGCGCCAGCAGCCAAGACAGGTACACAGATACGCAGTATTTT
>TRBJ2-7|TRBV4-3|14|NA|NA
CASSQAPSVYEQYF
TGCGCCAGCAGCCAAGCCCCTAGCGTTTACGAGCAGTACTTC
>TRBJ1-6|TRBV27|17|NA|NA
CASSPLTGNPPNSPLHF
TGTGCCAGCAGTCCCCTAACAGGGAACCCCCCCAATTCACCCCTCCACTTT
>TRBJ1-4|TRBV19|18|TRBD1|NA
CASTFGTGAWEYGEKLFF
TGTGCCAGTACCTTCGGGACAGGGGCTTGGGAATATGGTGAAAAACTGTTTTTT
>TRBJ2-3|TRBV9|16|TRBD1|NA
CASSSPRGGFLDTQYF
TGTGCCAGCAGCTCCCCGAGAGGGGGCTTTTTGGATACGCAGTATTTT
>TRBJ1-6|TRBV6-5|14|NA|NA
CASSRGQNNSPLHF
TGTGCCAGCAGCCGCGGACAGAATAATTCACCCCTCCACTTT
>TRBJ2-7|TRBV19|16|TRBD2|NA
CASRAVLAGGTYEQYF
TGTGCCAGTAGAGCAGTCCTAGCGGGGGGGACCTACGAGCAGTACTTC
>TRBJ2-5|TRBV10-1|15|TRBD2|NA
CASSELAGVRETQYF
TGCGCCAGCAGTGAACTAGCGGGGGTCCGGGAGACCCAGTACTTC
>TRBJ1-3|TRBV5-1|14|TRBD1|NA
CASSSGTVGNTIYF
TGCGCCAGCAGCTCTGGGACAGTGGGCAACACCATATATTTT
>TRBJ2-3|TRBV19|16|NA|NA
CASSMMADLATDTQYF
TGTGCCAGTAGTATGATGGCTGATCTCGCCACAGATACGCAGTATTTT
>TRBJ1-2|TRBV4-1|14|NA|NA
CASSQDPGDYGYTF
TGCGCCAGCAGCCAAGATCCAGGGGACTATGGCTACACCTTC
>TRBJ1-2|TRBV19|12|TRBD1|once
CASRDRGYGYTF
TGTGCCAGTAGGGACAGGGGCTATGGCTACACCTTC
>TRBJ2-1|TRBV4-1|14|TRBD1|NA
CASSHLLGGHEQFF
TGCGCCAGCAGCCACCTCCTAGGGGGCCATGAGCAGTTCTTC
>TRBJ1-5|TRBV5-6|16|NA|NA
CASSLSYGGSNQPQHF
TGTGCCAGCAGCTTGTCTTACGGGGGGAGCAATCAGCCCCAGCATTTT
>TRBJ2-7|TRBV7-7|16|NA|NA
CASSPGDRDGAYEQYF
TGTGCTAGCAGCCCAGGGGACCGGGACGGTGCCTACGAGCAGTACTTC
>TRBJ2-3|TRBV4-3|17|TRBD2|NA
CASSREGLAVSTDTQYF
TGCGCCAGCAGCCGAGAGGGACTAGCGGTCAGCACAGATACGCAGTATTTT
>TRBJ2-1|TRBV27|14|TRBD2|NA
CASVGLAGVNEQFF
TGTGCCAGCGTGGGGCTAGCGGGGGTCAATGAGCAGTTCTTC
>TRBJ2-1|TRBV10-2|12|NA|NA
CASSIATGWQFF
TGCGCCAGCAGTATCGCGACAGGTTGGCAGTTCTTC
>TRBJ1-1|TRBV4-1|13|NA|NA
CASGVGGNTEAFF
TGCGCCAGCGGCGTGGGGGGGAACACTGAAGCTTTCTTT
>TRBJ2-3|TRBV19|15|NA|NA
CASSITSSRTDTQYF
TGTGCCAGTAGTATAACTAGCAGCCGCACAGATACGCAGTATTTT
>TRBJ2-7|TRBV10-3|15|TRBD1|NA
CAISESGTASYEQYF
TGTGCCATCAGTGAGTCGGGGACAGCCTCCTACGAGCAGTACTTC
>TRBJ1-2|TRBV27|14|TRBD1|NA
CASRPLTGGRVYTF
TGTGCCAGCAGACCACTGACAGGGGGTCGGGTCTACACCTTC